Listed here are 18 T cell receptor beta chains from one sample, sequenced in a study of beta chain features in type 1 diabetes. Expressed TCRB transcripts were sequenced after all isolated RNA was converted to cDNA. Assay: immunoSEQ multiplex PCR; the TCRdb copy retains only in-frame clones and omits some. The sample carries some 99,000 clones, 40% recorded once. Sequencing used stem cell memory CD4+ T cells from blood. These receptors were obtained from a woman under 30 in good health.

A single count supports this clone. The CDR3 coding sequence is TGCGCCAGCAGCCACCGACAGGGGTTAGGGGACAATGAGCAGTTCTTC. Amino acids: CASSHRQGLGDNEQFF. The chain couples TRBV5-1 to TRBJ2-1; 8 bases are shared with TRBD1. In germline, CDR1 is SGHRS, CDR2 YFSETQ. Unmatched junction bases numbered 11, after V lost 4 bases and J lost 5 bases. The CDR3 is made up of 16 amino acids.

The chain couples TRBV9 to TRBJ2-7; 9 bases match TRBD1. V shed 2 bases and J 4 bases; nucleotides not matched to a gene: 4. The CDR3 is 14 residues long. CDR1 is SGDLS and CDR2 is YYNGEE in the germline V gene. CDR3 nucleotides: TGTGCCAGCAGCGTCGGGACAGGGACTTACGAGCAGTACTTC. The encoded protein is CASSVGTGTYEQYF.

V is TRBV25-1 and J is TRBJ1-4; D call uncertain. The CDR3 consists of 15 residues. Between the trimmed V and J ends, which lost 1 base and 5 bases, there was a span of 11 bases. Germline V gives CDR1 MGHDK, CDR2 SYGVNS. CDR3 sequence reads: CASSELNRYNEKLFF. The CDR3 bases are TGTGCCAGCAGTGAATTGAACAGATACAATGAAAAACTGTTTTTT.

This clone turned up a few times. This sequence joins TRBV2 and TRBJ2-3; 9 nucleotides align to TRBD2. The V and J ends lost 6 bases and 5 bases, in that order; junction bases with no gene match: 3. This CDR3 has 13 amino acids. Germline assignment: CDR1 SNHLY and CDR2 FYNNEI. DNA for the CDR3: TGTGCCAGCAGGAAAGCGGGAGGAGATACGCAGTATTTT. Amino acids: CASRKAGGDTQYF.

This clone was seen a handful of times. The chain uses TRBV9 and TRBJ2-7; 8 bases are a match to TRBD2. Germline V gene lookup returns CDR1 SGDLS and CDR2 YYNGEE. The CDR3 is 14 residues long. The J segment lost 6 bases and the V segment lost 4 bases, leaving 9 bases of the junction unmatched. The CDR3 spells CASSPHRTSLEQYF. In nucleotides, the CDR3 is TGTGCCAGCAGCCCGCACCGGACTAGCCTCGAGCAGTACTTC.

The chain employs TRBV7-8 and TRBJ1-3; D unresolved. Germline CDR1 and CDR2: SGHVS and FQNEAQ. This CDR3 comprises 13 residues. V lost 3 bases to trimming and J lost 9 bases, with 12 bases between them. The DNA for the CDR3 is TGTGCCAGCAGCTTTCTATCTTCGAGCACCATATATTTT. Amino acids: CASSFLSSSTIYF.

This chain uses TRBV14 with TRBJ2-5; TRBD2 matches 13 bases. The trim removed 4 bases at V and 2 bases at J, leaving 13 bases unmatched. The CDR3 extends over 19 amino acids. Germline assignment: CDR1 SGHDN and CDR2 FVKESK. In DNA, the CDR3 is TGTGCCAGCAGCCCACTCAGGACTAGCGGGAGATTGGGACAAGAGACCCAGTACTTC. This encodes CASSPLRTSGRLGQETQYF. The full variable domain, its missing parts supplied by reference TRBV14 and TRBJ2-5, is EAGVTQFPSHSVIEKGQTVTLRCDPISGHDNLYWYRRVMGKEIKFLLHFVKESKQDESGMPNNRFLAERTGGTYSTLKVQPAELEDSGVYFCASSPLRTSGRLGQETQYFGPGTRLLVL.

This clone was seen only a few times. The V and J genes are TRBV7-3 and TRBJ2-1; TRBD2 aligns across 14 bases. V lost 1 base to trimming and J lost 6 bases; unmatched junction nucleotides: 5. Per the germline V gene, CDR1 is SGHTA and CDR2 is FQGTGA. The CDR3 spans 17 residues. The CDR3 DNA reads TGTGCCAGCAGCTTAAGGGGGACTAGCGGGAGTTCCAATGAGCAGTTCTTC. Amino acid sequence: CASSLRGTSGSSNEQFF.

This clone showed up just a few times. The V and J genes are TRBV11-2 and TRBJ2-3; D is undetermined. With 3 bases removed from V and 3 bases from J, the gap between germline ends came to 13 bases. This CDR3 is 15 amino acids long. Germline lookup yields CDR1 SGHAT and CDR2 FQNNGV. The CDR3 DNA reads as TGTGCCAGCAGCTTTAGGCAGCGCTGGACAGATACGCAGTATTTT. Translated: CASSFRQRWTDTQYF.

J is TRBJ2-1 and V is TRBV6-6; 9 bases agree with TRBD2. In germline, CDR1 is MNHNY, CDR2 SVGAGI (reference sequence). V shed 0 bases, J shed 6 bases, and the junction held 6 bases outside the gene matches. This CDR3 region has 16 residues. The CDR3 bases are TGTGCCAGCAGTTACTCGAGGACTAGCGCAGGCAATGAGCAGTTCTTC. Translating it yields CASSYSRTSAGNEQFF.

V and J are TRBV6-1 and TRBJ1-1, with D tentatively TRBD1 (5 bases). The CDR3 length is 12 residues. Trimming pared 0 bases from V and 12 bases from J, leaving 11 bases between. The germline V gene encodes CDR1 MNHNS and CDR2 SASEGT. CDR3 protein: CASSEAGQSPFF. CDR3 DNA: TGTGCCAGCAGTGAAGCAGGACAAAGTCCTTTCTTT.

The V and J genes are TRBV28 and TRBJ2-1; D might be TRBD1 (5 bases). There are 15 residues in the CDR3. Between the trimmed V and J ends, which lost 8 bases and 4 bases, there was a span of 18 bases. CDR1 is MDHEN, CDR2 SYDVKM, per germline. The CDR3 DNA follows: TGTGCCAGCTCAAACTGGGGCGGCATTTACAATGAGCAGTTCTTC. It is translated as CASSNWGGIYNEQFF.

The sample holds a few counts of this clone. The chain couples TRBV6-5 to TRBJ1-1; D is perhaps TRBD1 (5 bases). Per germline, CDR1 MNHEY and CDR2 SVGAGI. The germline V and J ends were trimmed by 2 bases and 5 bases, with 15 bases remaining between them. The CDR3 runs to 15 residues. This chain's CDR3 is CASSYAGLRGTEAFF. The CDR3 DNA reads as TGTGCCAGCAGTTACGCGGGTCTCCGGGGGACTGAAGCTTTCTTT.

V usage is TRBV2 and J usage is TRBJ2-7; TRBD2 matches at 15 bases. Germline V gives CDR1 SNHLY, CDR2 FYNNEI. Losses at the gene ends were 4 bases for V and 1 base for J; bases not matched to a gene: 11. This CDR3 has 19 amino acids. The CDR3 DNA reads TGTGCCAGCAGTGGCCGGACTAGCGGGAGGGCCAAAAGGTCCTACGAGCAGTACTTC. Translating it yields CASSGRTSGRAKRSYEQYF.

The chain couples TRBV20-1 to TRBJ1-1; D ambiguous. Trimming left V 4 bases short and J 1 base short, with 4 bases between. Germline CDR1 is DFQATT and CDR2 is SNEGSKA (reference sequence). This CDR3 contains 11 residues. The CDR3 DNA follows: TGCAGTGCTAACAAGAACACTGAAGCTTTCTTT. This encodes CSANKNTEAFF.

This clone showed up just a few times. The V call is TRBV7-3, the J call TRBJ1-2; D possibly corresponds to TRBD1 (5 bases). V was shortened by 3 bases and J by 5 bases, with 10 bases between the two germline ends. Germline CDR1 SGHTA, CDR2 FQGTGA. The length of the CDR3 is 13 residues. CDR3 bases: TGTGCCAGCAGCTTGGGACTGGGGTATGGCTACACCTTC. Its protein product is CASSLGLGYGYTF. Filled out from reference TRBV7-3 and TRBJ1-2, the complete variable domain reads GAGVSQTPSNKVTEKGKYVELRCDPISGHTALYWYRQSLGQGPEFLIYFQGTGAADDSGLPNDRFFAVRPEGSVSTLKIQRTERGDSAVYLCASSLGLGYGYTFGSGTRLTVV.

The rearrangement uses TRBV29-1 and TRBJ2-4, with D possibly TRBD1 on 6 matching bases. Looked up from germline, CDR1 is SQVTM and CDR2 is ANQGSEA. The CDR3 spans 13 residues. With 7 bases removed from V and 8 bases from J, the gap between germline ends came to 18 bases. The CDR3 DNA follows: TGCAGCGCCGCAGTATCCAAGGGGGACATTCAGTACTTC. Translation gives CSAAVSKGDIQYF.

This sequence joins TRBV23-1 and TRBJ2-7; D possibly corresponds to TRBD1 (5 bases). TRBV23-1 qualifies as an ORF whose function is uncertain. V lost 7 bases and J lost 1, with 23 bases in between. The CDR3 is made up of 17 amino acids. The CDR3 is CASTTLERQQASYEQYF. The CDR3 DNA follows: TGCGCCAGCACCACCCTCGAAAGGCAACAGGCATCCTACGAGCAGTACTTC.